This T cell receptor beta chain was sequenced in a study of cytomegalovirus exposure and HLA in healthy donors. Study results and limitations: TCR beta chains numbering 150 to 200 were designated cytomegalovirus-associated.

PCR primers comprised 60 Vbeta and 13 Jbeta primers. The table came from immunoSEQ multiplex PCR; TCRdb's copy has only in-frame clones and leaves some out. The sample carries approximately 150,000 clones, roughly 73% recorded once. Trimming at V came to 5 bases and at J to 0 bases, leaving 9 bases not matched to a gene. CDR3 size: 16 residues. Germline loops: CDR1 SGHTA, CDR2 FQGNSA. Notes on this clone: Its antigen is still unknown.

The receptor was derived from a man in his late teens or twenties in good health and CMV-seropositive. The chain is built from TRBV7-2 and TRBJ1-2, with 7 bases lining up with TRBD1. Input material: PBMCs. The CDR3 DNA is TGTGCCAGCAGCCTTAGGACAGGCAACTCTAACTATGGCTACACCTTC. Its translation: CASSLRTGNSNYGYTF.